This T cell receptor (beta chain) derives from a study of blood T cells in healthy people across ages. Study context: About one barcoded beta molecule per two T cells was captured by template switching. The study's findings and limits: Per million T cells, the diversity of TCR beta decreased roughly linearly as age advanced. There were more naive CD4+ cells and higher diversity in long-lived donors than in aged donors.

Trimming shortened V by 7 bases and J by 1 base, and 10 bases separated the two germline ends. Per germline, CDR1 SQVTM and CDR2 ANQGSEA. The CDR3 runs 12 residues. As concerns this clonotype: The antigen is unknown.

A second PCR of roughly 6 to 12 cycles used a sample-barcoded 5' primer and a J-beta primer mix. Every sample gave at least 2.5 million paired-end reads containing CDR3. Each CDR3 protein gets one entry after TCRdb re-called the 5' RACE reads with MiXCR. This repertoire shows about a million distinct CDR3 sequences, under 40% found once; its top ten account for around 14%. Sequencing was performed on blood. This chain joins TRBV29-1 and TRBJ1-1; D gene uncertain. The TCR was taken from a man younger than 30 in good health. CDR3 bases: TGCAGCGCCGACCGGGGGAACACTGAAGCTTTCTTT. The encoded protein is CSADRGNTEAFF.